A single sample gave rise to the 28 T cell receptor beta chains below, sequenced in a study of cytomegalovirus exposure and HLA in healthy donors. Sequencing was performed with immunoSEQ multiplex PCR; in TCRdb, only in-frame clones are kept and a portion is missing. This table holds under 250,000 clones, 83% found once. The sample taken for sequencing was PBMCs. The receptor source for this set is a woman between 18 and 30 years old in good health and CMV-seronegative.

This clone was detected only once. The CDR3: CASSPRTGGSGNTIYF. The CDR3 nucleotides read TGTGCCAGCAGTCCCCGGACAGGGGGCTCTGGAAACACCATATATTTT. The V and J genes are TRBV2 and TRBJ1-3; the match to TRBD1 covers 10 bases. The ends lost 5 bases at V and 0 bases at J; junction bases unmatched: 4. CDR1 and CDR2 (germline): SNHLY, FYNNEI. CDR3 length equals 16 residues.

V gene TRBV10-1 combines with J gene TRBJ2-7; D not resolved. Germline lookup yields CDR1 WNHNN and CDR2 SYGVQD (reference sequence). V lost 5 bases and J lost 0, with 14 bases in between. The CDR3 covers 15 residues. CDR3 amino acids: CASSLGEVGSYEQYF. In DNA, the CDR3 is TGCGCCAGCAGTTTAGGAGAGGTCGGCTCCTACGAGCAGTACTTC.

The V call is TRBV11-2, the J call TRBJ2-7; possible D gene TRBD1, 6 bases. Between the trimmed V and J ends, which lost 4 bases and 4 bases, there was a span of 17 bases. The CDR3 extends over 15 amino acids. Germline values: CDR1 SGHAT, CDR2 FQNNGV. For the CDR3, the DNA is TGTGCCAGCAGCTGGAGCCGGGACACTATATACGAGCAGTACTTC. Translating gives CASSWSRDTIYEQYF.

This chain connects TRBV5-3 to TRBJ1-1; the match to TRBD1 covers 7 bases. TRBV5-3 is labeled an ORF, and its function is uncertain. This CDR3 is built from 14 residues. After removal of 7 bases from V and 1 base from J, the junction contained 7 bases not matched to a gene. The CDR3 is CARGRGQWNTEAFF. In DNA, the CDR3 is TGTGCCAGAGGGCGGGGACAGTGGAACACTGAAGCTTTCTTT.

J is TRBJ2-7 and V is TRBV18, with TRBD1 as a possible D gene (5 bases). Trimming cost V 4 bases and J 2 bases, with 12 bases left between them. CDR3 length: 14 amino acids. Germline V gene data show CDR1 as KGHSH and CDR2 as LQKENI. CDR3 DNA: TGTGCCAGCTCACAGGCGACAGTCGCCTACGAGCAGTACTTC. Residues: CASSQATVAYEQYF.

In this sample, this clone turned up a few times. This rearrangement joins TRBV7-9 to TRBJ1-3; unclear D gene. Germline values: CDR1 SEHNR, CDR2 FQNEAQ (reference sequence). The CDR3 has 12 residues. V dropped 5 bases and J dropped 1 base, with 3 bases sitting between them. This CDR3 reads CASSPSGNTIYF. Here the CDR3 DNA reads TGTGCCAGCAGCCCTTCTGGAAACACCATATATTTT.

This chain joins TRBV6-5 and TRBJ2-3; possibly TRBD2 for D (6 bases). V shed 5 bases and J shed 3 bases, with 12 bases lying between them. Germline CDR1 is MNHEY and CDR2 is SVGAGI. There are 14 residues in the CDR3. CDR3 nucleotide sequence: TGTGCCAGCAGTGCCCCCGGGACTACAGATACGCAGTATTTT. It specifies CASSAPGTTDTQYF.

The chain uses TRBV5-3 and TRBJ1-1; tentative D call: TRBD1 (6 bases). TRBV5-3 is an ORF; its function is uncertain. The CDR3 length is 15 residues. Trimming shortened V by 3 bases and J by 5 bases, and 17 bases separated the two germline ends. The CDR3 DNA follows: TGTGCCAGAAGCTGCGAACAGGGCCCCGATACTGAAGCTTTCTTT. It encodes CARSCEQGPDTEAFF.

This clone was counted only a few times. In DNA form, the CDR3 reads TGTGCCAGCAGTGAGGGGGTCATTTCACCCCTCCACTTT. Translation: CASSEGVISPLHF. This chain uses TRBV25-1 with TRBJ1-6, with a tentative D call TRBD1 (5 bases). Germline V gives CDR1 MGHDK, CDR2 SYGVNS. The V and J ends lost 3 bases and 9 bases respectively, with 9 bases between them. This CDR3 spans 13 amino acids.

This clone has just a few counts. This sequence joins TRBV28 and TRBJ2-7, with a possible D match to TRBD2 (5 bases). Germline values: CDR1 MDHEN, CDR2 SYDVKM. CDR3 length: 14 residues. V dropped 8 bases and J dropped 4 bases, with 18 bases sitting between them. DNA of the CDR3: TGTGCCAGCGGCGGGTATAGTAAGGCGTACGAGCAGTACTTC. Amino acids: CASGGYSKAYEQYF.

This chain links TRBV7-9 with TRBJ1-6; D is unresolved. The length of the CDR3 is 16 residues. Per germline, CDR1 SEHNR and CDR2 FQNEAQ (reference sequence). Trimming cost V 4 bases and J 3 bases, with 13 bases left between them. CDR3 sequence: CASSSPREGYNSPLHF. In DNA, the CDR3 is TGTGCCAGCAGCTCTCCGCGGGAGGGCTATAATTCACCCCTCCACTTT.

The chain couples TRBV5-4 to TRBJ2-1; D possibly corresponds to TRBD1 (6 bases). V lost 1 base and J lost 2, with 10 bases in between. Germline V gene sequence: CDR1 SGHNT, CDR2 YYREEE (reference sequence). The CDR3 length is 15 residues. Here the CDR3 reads CASSLKGEAYNEQFF. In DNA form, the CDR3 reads TGTGCCAGCAGCTTGAAGGGGGAAGCCTACAATGAGCAGTTCTTC.

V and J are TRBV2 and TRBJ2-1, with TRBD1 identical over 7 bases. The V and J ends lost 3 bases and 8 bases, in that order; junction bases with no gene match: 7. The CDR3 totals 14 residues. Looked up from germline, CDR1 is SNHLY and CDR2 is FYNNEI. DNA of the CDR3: TGTGCCAGCAGTGATAGGGGGCCGCGCGATGAGCAGTTCTTC. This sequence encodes CASSDRGPRDEQFF.

In DNA, the CDR3 is TGCAGCGTTGAATATGGGGCAGAGACCCAGTACTTC. Its translation is CSVEYGAETQYF. The chain joins TRBV29-1 to TRBJ2-5; D is possibly TRBD1 (5 bases). The CDR3 spans 12 residues. V lost 2 bases, J lost 4 bases, and 8 bases lay in between. The germline gives CDR1 SQVTM, CDR2 ANQGSEA.

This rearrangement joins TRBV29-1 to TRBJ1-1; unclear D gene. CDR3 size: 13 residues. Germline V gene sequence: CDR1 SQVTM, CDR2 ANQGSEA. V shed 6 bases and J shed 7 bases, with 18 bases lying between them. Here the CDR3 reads CSVEDASGGEAFF. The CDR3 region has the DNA TGCAGCGTCGAGGACGCTAGCGGTGGTGAAGCTTTCTTT.

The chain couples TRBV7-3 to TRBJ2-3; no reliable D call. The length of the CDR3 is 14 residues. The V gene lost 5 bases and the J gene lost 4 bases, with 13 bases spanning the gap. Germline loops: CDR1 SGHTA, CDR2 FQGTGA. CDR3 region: CASSPVRTADTQYF. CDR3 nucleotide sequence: TGTGCCAGCAGCCCCGTACGCACCGCAGATACGCAGTATTTT. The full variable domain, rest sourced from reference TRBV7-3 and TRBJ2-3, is GAGVSQTPSNKVTEKGKYVELRCDPISGHTALYWYRQSLGQGPEFLIYFQGTGAADDSGLPNDRFFAVRPEGSVSTLKIQRTERGDSAVYLCASSPVRTADTQYFGPGTRLTVL.

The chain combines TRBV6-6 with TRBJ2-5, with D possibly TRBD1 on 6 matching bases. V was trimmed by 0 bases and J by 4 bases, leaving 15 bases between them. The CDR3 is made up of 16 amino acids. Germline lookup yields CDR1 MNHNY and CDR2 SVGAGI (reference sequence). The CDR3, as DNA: TGTGCCAGCAGTTACTCGAGGGGGACACCCACAGAGACCCAGTACTTC. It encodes CASSYSRGTPTETQYF.

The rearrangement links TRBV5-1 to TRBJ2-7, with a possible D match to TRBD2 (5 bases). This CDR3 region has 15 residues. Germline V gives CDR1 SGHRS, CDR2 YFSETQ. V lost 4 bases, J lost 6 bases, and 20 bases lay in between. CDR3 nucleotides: TGCGCCAGCAGCACATGGTCCCAAAAAGGAGGCGAGCAGTACTTC. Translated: CASSTWSQKGGEQYF. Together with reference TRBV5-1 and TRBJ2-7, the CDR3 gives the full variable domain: KAGVTQTPRYLIKTRGQQVTLSCSPISGHRSVSWYQQTPGQGLQFLFEYFSETQRNKGNFPGRFSGRQFSNSRSEMNVSTLELGDSALYLCASSTWSQKGGEQYFGPGTRLTVT.

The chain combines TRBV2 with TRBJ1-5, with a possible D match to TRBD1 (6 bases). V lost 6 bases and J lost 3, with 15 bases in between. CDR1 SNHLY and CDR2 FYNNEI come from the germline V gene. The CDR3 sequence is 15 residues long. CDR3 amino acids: CASSPGELNNQPQHF. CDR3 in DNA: TGTGCCAGCAGCCCAGGGGAATTGAACAATCAGCCCCAGCATTTT.

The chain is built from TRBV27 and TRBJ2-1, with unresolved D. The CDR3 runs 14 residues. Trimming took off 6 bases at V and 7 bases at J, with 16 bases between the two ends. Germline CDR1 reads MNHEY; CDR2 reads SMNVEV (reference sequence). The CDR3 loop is CASSSLGPRNEQFF. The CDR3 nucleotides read TGTGCCAGCAGCTCCCTCGGCCCCCGGAATGAGCAGTTCTTC.

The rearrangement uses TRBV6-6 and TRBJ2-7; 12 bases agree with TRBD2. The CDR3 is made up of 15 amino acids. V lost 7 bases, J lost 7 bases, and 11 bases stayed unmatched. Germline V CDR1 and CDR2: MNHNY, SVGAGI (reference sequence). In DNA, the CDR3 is TGTGCCAGCACTCCCGGGTCTAGCGGGGGGGCGGAGCAGTACTTC. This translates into CASTPGSSGGAEQYF.

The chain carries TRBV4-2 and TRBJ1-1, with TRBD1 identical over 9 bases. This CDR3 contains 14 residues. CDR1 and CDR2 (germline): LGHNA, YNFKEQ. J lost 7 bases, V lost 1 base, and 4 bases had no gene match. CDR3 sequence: CASSQGDRDLEAFF. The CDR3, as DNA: TGTGCCAGCAGCCAAGGGGACAGGGACCTTGAAGCTTTCTTT.

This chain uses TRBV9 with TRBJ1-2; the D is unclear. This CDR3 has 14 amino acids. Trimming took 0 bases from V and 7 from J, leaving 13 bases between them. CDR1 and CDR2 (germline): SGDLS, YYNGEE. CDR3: CASSVDSSIFGYTF. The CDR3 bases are TGTGCCAGCAGCGTAGACAGCAGCATATTTGGCTACACCTTC.

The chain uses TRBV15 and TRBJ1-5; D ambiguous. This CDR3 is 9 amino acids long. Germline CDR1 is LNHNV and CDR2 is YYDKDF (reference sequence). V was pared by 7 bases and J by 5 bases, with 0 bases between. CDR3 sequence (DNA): TGTGCCACCAATCAGCCCCAGCATTTT. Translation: CATNQPQHF. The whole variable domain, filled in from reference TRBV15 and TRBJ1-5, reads DAMVIQNPRYQVTQFGKPVTLSCSQTLNHNVMYWYQQKSSQAPKLLFHYYDKDFNNEADTPDNFQSRRPNTSFCFLDIRSPGLGDTAMYLCATNQPQHFGDGTRLSIL.

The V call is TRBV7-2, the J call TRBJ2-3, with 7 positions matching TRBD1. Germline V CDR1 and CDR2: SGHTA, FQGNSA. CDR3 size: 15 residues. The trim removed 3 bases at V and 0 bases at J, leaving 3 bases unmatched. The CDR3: CASSFDRVSTDTQYF. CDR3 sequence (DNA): TGTGCCAGCAGCTTTGACAGGGTTAGCACAGATACGCAGTATTTT.

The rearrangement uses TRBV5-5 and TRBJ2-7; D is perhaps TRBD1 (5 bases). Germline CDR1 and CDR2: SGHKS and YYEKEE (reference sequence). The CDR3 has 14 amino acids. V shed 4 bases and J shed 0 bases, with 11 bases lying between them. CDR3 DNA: TGTGCCAGCAGCCTATGGACACTCTCCTACGAGCAGTACTTC. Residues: CASSLWTLSYEQYF.

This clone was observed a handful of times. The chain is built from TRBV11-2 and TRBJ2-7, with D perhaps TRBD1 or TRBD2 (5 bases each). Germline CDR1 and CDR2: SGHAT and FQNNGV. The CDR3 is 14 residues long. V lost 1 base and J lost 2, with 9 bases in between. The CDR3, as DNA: TGTGCCAGCAGCTTAGGCGAGGGGACCTACGAGCAGTACTTC. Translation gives CASSLGEGTYEQYF.

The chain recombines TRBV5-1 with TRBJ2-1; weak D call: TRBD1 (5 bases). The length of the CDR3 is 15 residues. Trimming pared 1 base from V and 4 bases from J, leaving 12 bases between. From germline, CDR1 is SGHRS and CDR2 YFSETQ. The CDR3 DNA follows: TGCGCCAGCAGCTTGATCGGACAAGGGTACAATGAGCAGTTCTTC. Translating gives CASSLIGQGYNEQFF. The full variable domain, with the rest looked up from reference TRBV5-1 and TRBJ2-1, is KAGVTQTPRYLIKTRGQQVTLSCSPISGHRSVSWYQQTPGQGLQFLFEYFSETQRNKGNFPGRFSGRQFSNSRSEMNVSTLELGDSALYLCASSLIGQGYNEQFFGPGTRLTVL.